This passage covers 19 T cell receptor beta chains from one sample sequenced in a study of cytomegalovirus exposure and HLA in healthy donors. The protocol was immunoSEQ multiplex PCR, while the TCRdb copy is restricted to in-frame clones and leaves out a portion. Here the sample spans 150,000 to 200,000 clones, 95% to 96% being singletons. The sequenced sample was PBMCs. These receptors were collected from a young woman in good health and CMV-seronegative.

The V call is TRBV4-1, the J call TRBJ2-4, with 11 bases lining up with TRBD2. The germline V gene has CDR1 MGHRA and CDR2 YSYEKL. The CDR3 length is 18 residues. V trimming: 1 base; J trimming: 0 bases; junction bases outside the gene matches: 5. The CDR3 coding sequence is TGCGCCAGCAGCCAAGGTCGACTAGCGGGGATAGCCAAAAACATTCAGTACTTC. As protein: CASSQGRLAGIAKNIQYF.

V is TRBV7-2 and J is TRBJ2-1, with TRBD1 matching over 12 bases. There are 15 residues in the CDR3. With 3 bases clipped from V and 6 bases from J, the junction kept 3 bases outside the gene matches. Germline-derived CDR1 and CDR2 are SGHTA and FQGNSA. The CDR3 DNA follows: TGTGCCAGCAGCTTGGGACAGGGGGCGTTCAATGAGCAGTTCTTC. It codes for CASSLGQGAFNEQFF.

The chain is built from TRBV30 and TRBJ2-3; 8 positions match TRBD2. The J segment lost 4 bases and the V segment lost 1 base, leaving 13 bases of the junction unmatched. Germline assignment: CDR1 GTSNPN and CDR2 SVGIG (reference sequence). The CDR3 has 17 amino acids. The DNA of the CDR3 is TGTGCCTGGAGTGGGGGGGCTGGCGGGGGGTACTCAGATACGCAGTATTTT. This codes for CAWSGGAGGGYSDTQYF.

The chain recombines TRBV11-2 with TRBJ2-7; TRBD1 matches at 10 bases. V lost 5 bases to trimming and J lost 6 bases; unmatched junction nucleotides: 7. CDR3 length: 14 residues. Germline assignment: CDR1 SGHAT and CDR2 FQNNGV. In DNA form, the CDR3 reads TGTGCCAGCAGCATCGACAGGGGGCGCGGCGAGCAGTACTTC. Translated: CASSIDRGRGEQYF.

This chain joins TRBV4-1 and TRBJ2-7, with TRBD1 as a possible D gene (5 bases). In germline, CDR1 is MGHRA, CDR2 YSYEKL. The length of the CDR3 is 16 residues. The germline V and J ends were trimmed by 2 bases and 3 bases, with 17 bases remaining between them. The CDR3 sequence is CASSQLSQGSGYEQYF. CDR3 in DNA: TGCGCCAGCAGCCAATTATCGCAGGGTAGTGGCTACGAGCAGTACTTC.

The rearrangement uses TRBV7-9 and TRBJ2-3; D possibly corresponds to TRBD1 (6 bases). Germline V CDR1 and CDR2: SEHNR, FQNEAQ (reference sequence). Trimming took 3 bases from V and 2 from J, leaving 12 bases between them. This CDR3 is 15 amino acids long. CDR3 protein: CASSFQGTYTDTQYF. In DNA form, the CDR3 reads TGTGCCAGCAGCTTCCAGGGGACCTACACAGATACGCAGTATTTT.

The count of this clone is one. The chain links TRBV4-3 to TRBJ2-2; 7 bases agree with TRBD2. CDR1 is LGHNA, CDR2 YSLEER, per germline. The length of the CDR3 is 12 residues. With 1 base clipped from V and 15 bases from J, the junction kept 5 bases outside the gene matches. CDR3 sequence (DNA): TGCGCCAGCAGCCAAGGGGGGGAGGGGTTGTTTTTT. It is translated as CASSQGGEGLFF.

The chain employs TRBV30 and TRBJ1-3; a weak D match, TRBD1 (5 bases). Germline V gene sequence: CDR1 GTSNPN, CDR2 SVGIG (reference sequence). There are 15 residues in the CDR3. Trimming removed 5 bases at V and 0 bases at J, with 14 bases between. CDR3 loop: CAWAWGGGSGNTIYF. The CDR3 coding sequence is TGTGCCTGGGCTTGGGGGGGTGGCTCTGGAAACACCATATATTTT.

This CDR3 is CASQKQAGGTDTQYF. CDR3 bases: TGTGCCAGTCAAAAGCAAGCGGGGGGGACAGATACGCAGTATTTT. This chain joins TRBV19 and TRBJ2-3, with 10 positions matching TRBD2. This CDR3 spans 15 amino acids. J was trimmed by 3 bases and V by 8 bases; bases with no gene match: 8. CDR1 and CDR2 from the germline V gene are LNHDA and SQIVND (reference sequence).

The chain employs TRBV5-6 and TRBJ1-2; the D gene is possibly TRBD1 (5 bases). Germline CDR1 reads SGHDT; CDR2 reads YYEEEE. The ends were cut back, 2 bases at V and 5 bases at J, with 7 bases in the middle. The CDR3 consists of 12 residues. The CDR3, as DNA: TGTGCCAGCAGCTTCGACAGTTATGGCTACACCTTC. Protein sequence: CASSFDSYGYTF.

This clone was detected once. The rearrangement uses TRBV5-1 and TRBJ1-2; D is perhaps TRBD1 (5 bases). Germline V CDR1 and CDR2: SGHRS, YFSETQ. This CDR3 is 16 amino acids long. V lost 4 bases and J 7 bases, leaving 23 bases between the germline ends. The CDR3 protein is CASSPNPGGEAGGYTF. DNA of the CDR3: TGCGCCAGCAGCCCCAACCCTGGAGGGGAGGCGGGTGGCTACACCTTC.

This chain joins TRBV2 and TRBJ1-3, with TRBD1 identical over 8 bases. The CDR3 has 14 residues. Losses at the gene ends were 5 bases for V and 1 base for J; bases not matched to a gene: 1. Germline V lookup: CDR1 SNHLY, CDR2 FYNNEI. Here the CDR3 DNA reads TGTGCCAGCAGTCGGGACAGGTCTGGAAACACCATATATTTT. Translating gives CASSRDRSGNTIYF.

The chain has TRBV27 and TRBJ2-5; D ambiguous. Germline CDR1 is MNHEY and CDR2 is SMNVEV (reference sequence). This CDR3 contains 14 residues. Trimming shortened V by 5 bases and J by 2 bases, and 12 bases separated the two germline ends. The CDR3 spells CASSPRWLQETQYF. The DNA of the CDR3 is TGTGCCAGCAGTCCCCGGTGGTTGCAAGAGACCCAGTACTTC.

The chain combines TRBV20-1 with TRBJ2-7; D remains ambiguous. Trimming took 6 bases from V and 6 from J, leaving 12 bases between them. CDR1 is DFQATT and CDR2 is SNEGSKA in the germline V gene (reference sequence). This CDR3 region has 11 residues. The CDR3 DNA is TGCAGTGCCGATCAACAGTCCGAGCAGTACTTC. Translated: CSADQQSEQYF.

The rearrangement links TRBV19 to TRBJ2-4; weak D call: TRBD2 (6 bases). V was trimmed by 3 bases and J by 6 bases, leaving 9 bases between them. Germline V gene data show CDR1 as LNHDA and CDR2 as SQIVND (reference sequence). The CDR3 consists of 13 residues. CDR3 in DNA: TGTGCCAGTAGTATTAGCGGAATAAACATTCAGTACTTC. Encoded protein: CASSISGINIQYF.

This rearrangement joins TRBV5-1 to TRBJ1-4, with a possible D match to TRBD1 (6 bases). CDR1 is SGHRS and CDR2 is YFSETQ in the germline V gene. With 2 bases removed from V and 8 bases from J, the gap between germline ends came to 16 bases. The CDR3 sequence is 15 residues long. This CDR3 is CASSFSTGLGEKLFF. Here the CDR3 DNA reads TGCGCCAGCAGCTTTTCAACAGGGTTAGGGGAAAAACTGTTTTTT. The variable domain in full, with the rest retrieved from reference TRBV5-1 and TRBJ1-4, is KAGVTQTPRYLIKTRGQQVTLSCSPISGHRSVSWYQQTPGQGLQFLFEYFSETQRNKGNFPGRFSGRQFSNSRSEMNVSTLELGDSALYLCASSFSTGLGEKLFFGSGTQLSVL.

In DNA, the CDR3 is TGTGCCAGCAGGACCCCAGCGGGTACCTCCTACGAGCAGTACTTC. It yields the protein CASRTPAGTSYEQYF. V and J are TRBV6-5 and TRBJ2-7; maybe TRBD2 (6 bases). The CDR3 covers 15 residues. V lost 6 bases, J lost 0 bases, and 15 bases lay in between. Per the germline V gene, CDR1 is MNHEY and CDR2 is SVGAGI.

This rearrangement joins TRBV27 to TRBJ2-2; D possibly corresponds to TRBD2 (6 bases). This CDR3 has 16 amino acids. V was shortened by 2 bases and J by 1 base, with 11 bases between the two germline ends. The germline V gene encodes CDR1 MNHEY and CDR2 SMNVEV (reference sequence). The CDR3 is CASSLVGLMNTGELFF. CDR3 nucleotide sequence: TGTGCCAGCAGTTTAGTGGGACTTATGAACACCGGGGAGCTGTTTTTT.

The chain is built from TRBV29-1 and TRBJ1-1, with D hard to call. Trimming removed 0 bases at V and 3 bases at J, with 17 bases between. The CDR3 spans 16 residues. Germline V gives CDR1 SQVTM, CDR2 ANQGSEA. The CDR3 loop reads CSVEDARQYPHTEAFF. For the CDR3, the DNA is TGCAGCGTTGAAGACGCCCGTCAGTACCCCCACACTGAAGCTTTCTTT.